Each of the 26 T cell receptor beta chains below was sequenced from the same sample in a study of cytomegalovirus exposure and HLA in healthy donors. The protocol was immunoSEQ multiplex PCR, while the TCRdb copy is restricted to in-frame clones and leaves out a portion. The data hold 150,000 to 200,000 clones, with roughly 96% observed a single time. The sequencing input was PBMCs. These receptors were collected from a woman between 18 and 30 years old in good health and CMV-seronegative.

The CDR3 here is CASSEGAGNQPQHF. CDR3 DNA sequence: TGTGCCAGCAGTGAAGGGGCAGGCAATCAGCCCCAGCATTTT. The chain couples TRBV2 to TRBJ1-5; D remains unclear. The V gene's germline CDR1 is SNHLY and CDR2 FYNNEI. V was trimmed by 1 base and J by 2 bases, leaving 6 bases between them. The CDR3 consists of 14 residues.

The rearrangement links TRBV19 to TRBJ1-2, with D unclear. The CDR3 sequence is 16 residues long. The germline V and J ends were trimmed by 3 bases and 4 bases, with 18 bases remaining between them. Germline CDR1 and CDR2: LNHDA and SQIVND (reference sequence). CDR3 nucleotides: TGTGCCAGTAGTATTGCGGGAGTTCTTCATCTCTATGGCTACACCTTC. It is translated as CASSIAGVLHLYGYTF.

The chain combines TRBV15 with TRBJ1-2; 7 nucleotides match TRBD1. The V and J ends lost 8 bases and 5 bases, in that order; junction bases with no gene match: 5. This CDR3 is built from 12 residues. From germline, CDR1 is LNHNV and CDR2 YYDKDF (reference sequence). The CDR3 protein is CATRDRSYGYTF. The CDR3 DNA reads TGTGCCACCCGGGACAGAAGTTATGGCTACACCTTC.

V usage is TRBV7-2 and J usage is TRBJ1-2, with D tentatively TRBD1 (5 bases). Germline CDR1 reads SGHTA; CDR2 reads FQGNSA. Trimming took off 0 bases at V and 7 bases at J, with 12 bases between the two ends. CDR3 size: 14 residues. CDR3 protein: CASSLAAGVSGYTF. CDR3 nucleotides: TGTGCCAGCAGCTTAGCGGCGGGGGTGAGTGGCTACACCTTC.

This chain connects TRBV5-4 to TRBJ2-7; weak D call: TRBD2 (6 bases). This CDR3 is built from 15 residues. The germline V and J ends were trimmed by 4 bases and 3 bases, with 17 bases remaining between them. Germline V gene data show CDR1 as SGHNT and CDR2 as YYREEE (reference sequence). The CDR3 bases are TGTGCCAGCAGCCGTCCCGACGTGGGAGGCTACGAGCAGTACTTC. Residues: CASSRPDVGGYEQYF.

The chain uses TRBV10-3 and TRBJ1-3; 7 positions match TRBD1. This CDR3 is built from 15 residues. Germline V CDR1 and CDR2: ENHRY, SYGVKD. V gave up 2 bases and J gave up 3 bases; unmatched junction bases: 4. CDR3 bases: TGTGCCATCAGTGAGGACAGGGACGGTGGAAACACCATATATTTT. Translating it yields CAISEDRDGGNTIYF.

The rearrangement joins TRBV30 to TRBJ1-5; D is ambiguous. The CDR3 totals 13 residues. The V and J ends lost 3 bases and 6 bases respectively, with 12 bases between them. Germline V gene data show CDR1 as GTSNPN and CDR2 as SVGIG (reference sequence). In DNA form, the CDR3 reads TGTGCCTGGAGCCCCTCGGGTGTTCAGCCCCAGCATTTT. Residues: CAWSPSGVQPQHF.

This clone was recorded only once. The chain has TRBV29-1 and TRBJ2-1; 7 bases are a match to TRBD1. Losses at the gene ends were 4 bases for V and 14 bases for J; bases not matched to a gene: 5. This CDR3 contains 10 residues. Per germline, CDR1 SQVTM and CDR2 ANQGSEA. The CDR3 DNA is TGCAGCGTTGCTGACAGGGCCAAGTTCTTC. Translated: CSVADRAKFF.

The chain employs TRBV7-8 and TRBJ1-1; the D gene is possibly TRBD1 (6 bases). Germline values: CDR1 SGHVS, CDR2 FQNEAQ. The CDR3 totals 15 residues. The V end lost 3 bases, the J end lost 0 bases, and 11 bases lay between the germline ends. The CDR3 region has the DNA TGTGCCAGCAGCTTGCTCACAGGGATGAACACTGAAGCTTTCTTT. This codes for CASSLLTGMNTEAFF.

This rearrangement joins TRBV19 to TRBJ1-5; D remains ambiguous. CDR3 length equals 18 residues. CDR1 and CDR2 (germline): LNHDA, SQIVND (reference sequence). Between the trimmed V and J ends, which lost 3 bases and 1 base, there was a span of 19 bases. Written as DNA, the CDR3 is TGTGCCAGTAGTATCATTGGCGGTTTGGACTCGAGCAATCAGCCCCAGCATTTT. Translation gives CASSIIGGLDSSNQPQHF. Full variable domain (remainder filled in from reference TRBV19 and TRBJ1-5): DGGITQSPKYLFRKEGQNVTLSCEQNLNHDAMYWYRQDPGQGLRLIYYSQIVNDFQKGDIAEGYSVSREKKESFPLTVTSAQKNPTAFYLCASSIIGGLDSSNQPQHFGDGTRLSIL.

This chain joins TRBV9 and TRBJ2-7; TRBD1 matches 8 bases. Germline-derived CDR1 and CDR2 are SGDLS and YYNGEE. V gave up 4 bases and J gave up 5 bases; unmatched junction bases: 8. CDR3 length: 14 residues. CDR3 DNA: TGTGCCAGCAGCAAAGGACAGGGCGGGGACGAGCAGTACTTC. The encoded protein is CASSKGQGGDEQYF.

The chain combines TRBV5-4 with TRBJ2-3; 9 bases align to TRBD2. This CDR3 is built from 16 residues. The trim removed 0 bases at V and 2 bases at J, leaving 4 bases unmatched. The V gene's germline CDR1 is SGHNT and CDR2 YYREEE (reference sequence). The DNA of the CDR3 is TGTGCCAGCAGCTTGGTAGGCGGGGGGGCCACAGATACGCAGTATTTT. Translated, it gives CASSLVGGGATDTQYF.

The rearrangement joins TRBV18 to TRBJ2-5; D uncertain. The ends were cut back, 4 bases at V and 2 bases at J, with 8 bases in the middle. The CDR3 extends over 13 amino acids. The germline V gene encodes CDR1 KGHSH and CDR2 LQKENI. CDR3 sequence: CASSLSQQETQYF. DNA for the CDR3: TGTGCCAGCTCACTTTCACAGCAAGAGACCCAGTACTTC.

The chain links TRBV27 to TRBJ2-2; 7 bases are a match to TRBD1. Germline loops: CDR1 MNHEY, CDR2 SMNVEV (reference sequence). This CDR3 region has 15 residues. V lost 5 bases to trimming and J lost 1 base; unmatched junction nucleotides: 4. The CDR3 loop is CASSPGQMNTGELFF. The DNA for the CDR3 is TGTGCCAGCAGTCCGGGACAGATGAACACCGGGGAGCTGTTTTTT.

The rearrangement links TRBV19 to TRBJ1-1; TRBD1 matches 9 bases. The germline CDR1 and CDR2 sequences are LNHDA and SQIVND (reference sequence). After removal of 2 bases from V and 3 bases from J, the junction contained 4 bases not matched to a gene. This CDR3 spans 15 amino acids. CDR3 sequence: CASSINRGRDTEAFF. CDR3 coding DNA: TGTGCCAGTAGTATAAACAGGGGGCGAGACACTGAAGCTTTCTTT.

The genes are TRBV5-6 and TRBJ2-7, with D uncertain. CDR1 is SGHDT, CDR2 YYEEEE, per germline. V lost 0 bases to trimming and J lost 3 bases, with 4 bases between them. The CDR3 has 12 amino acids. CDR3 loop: CASSLALYEQYF. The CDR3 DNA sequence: TGTGCCAGCAGCTTGGCCCTCTACGAGCAGTACTTC. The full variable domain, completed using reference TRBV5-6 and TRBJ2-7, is DAGVTQSPTHLIKTRGQQVTLRCSPKSGHDTVSWYQQALGQGPQFIFQYYEEEERQRGNFPDRFSGHQFPNYSSELNVNALLLGDSALYLCASSLALYEQYFGPGTRLTVT.

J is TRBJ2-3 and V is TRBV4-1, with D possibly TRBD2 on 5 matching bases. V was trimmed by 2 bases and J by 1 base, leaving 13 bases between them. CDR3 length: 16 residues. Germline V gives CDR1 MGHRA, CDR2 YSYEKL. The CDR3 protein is CASSQQREGGTDTQYF. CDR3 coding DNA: TGCGCCAGCAGCCAACAGCGAGAGGGTGGCACAGATACGCAGTATTTT.

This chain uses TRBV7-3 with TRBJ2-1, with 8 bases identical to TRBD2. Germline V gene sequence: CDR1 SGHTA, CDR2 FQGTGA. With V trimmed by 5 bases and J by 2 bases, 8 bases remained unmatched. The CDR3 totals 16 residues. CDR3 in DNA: TGTGCCAGCAGCCCCGGACGGGGGGGCCCCTACAATGAGCAGTTCTTC. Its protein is CASSPGRGGPYNEQFF.

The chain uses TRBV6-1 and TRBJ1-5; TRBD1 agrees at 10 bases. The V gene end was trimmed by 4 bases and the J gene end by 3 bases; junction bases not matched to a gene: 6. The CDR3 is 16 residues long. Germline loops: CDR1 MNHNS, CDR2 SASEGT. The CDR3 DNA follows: TGTGCCAGCAGTGCGACAGGGGGCCGGGTCAATCAGCCCCAGCATTTT. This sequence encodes CASSATGGRVNQPQHF.

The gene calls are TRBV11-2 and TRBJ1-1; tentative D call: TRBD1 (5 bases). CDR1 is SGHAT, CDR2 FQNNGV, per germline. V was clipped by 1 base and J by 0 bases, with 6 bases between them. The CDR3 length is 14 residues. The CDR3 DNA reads TGTGCCAGCAGCTTAGGGGACTTGAACACTGAAGCTTTCTTT. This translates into CASSLGDLNTEAFF.

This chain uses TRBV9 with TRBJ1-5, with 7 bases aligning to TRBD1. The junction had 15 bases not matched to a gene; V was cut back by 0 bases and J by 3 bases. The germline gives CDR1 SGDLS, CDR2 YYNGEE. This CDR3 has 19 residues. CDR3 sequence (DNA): TGTGCCAGCAGCGTAGAGGTAGAGGGGGGACAGCCCTACAATCAGCCCCAGCATTTT. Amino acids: CASSVEVEGGQPYNQPQHF.

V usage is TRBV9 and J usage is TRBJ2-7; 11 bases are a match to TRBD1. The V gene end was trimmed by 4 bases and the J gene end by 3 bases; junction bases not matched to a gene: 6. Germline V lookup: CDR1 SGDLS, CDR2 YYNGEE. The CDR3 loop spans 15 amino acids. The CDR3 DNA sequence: TGTGCCAGCAGCCCTTCCGGGACAGGGGGCTACGAGCAGTACTTC. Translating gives CASSPSGTGGYEQYF.

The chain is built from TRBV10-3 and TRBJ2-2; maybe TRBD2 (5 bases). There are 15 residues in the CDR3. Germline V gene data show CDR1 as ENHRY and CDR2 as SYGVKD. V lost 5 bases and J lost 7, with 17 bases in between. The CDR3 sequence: CAISNGDPGGGELFF. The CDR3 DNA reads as TGTGCCATCAGTAATGGAGACCCAGGAGGCGGGGAGCTGTTTTTT.

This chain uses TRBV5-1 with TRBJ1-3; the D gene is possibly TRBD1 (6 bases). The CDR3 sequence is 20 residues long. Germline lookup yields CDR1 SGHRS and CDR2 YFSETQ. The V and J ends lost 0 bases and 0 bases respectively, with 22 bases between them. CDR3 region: CASSLALGGAADLSGNTIYF. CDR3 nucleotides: TGCGCCAGCAGCTTGGCCCTTGGGGGGGCGGCCGACCTCTCTGGAAACACCATATATTTT.

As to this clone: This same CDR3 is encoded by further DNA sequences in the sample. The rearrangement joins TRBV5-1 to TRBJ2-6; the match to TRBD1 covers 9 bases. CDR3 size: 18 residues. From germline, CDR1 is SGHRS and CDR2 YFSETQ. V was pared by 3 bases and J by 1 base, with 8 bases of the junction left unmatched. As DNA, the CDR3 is TGCGCCAGCAGCTCCCGGGACAGGGTTGGGTCTGGGGCCAACGTCCTGACTTTC. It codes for CASSSRDRVGSGANVLTF. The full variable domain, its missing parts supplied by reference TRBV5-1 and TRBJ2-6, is KAGVTQTPRYLIKTRGQQVTLSCSPISGHRSVSWYQQTPGQGLQFLFEYFSETQRNKGNFPGRFSGRQFSNSRSEMNVSTLELGDSALYLCASSSRDRVGSGANVLTFGAGSRLTVL.

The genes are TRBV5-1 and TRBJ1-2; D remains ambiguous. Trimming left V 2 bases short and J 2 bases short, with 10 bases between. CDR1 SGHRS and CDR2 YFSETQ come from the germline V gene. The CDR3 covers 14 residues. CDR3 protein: CASSFGGTNYGYTF. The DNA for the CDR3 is TGCGCCAGCAGCTTTGGTGGCACAAACTATGGCTACACCTTC.